Shown below are 11 T cell receptor beta chains from a single sample sequenced in a study of blood T cell repertoires in COVID-19. Using immunoSEQ multiplex PCR, the repertoire was profiled, and TCRdb retains in-frame clones only, with some absent. The profile covers roughly 120,000 clones, with approximately 85% appearing a single time and approximately 3.5% taken by the ten largest. Input material: peripheral blood. These receptors came from a woman of 80 years or more with COVID-19, enrolled during active disease.

The chain joins TRBV28 to TRBJ2-1; a weak D match, TRBD2 (6 bases). Trimming took off 7 bases at V and 1 base at J, with 11 bases between the two ends. From germline, CDR1 is MDHEN and CDR2 SYDVKM. The CDR3 runs 14 residues. For the CDR3, the DNA is TGTGCCAGCATTCGGGGACTTTCCTACAATGAGCAGTTCTTC. This encodes CASIRGLSYNEQFF.

This clone was found a few times. The chain's CDR3 is CASSDPPRQPQHF. The CDR3 DNA sequence: TGTGCCAGCAGTGATCCCCCGCGCCAGCCCCAGCATTTT. This chain uses TRBV28 with TRBJ1-5, with D uncertain. Germline V gene data show CDR1 as MDHEN and CDR2 as SYDVKM. This CDR3 region has 13 residues. Trimming left V 5 bases short and J 7 bases short, with 12 bases between.

The genes are TRBV29-1 and TRBJ2-5, with D uncertain. Germline values: CDR1 SQVTM, CDR2 ANQGSEA. The CDR3 is 13 residues long. Trimming removed 5 bases at V and 3 bases at J, with 13 bases between. DNA of the CDR3: TGCAGCGTTTGTCGGCTGGCGGAAGAGACCCAGTACTTC. Translated: CSVCRLAEETQYF. Using reference TRBV29-1 and TRBJ2-5 for the parts outside the CDR3, the full variable domain is SAVISQKPSRDICQRGTSLTIQCQVDSQVTMMFWYRQQPGQSLTLIATANQGSEATYESGFVIDKFPISRPNLTFSTLTVSNMSPEDSSIYLCSVCRLAEETQYFGPGTRLLVL.

The rearrangement joins TRBV5-1 to TRBJ2-7; 11 nucleotides match TRBD1. Per germline, CDR1 SGHRS and CDR2 YFSETQ. With V trimmed by 4 bases and J by 5 bases, 5 bases remained unmatched. The CDR3 loop spans 14 amino acids. The CDR3 nucleotides read TGCGCCAGCAGCGGCCGGGACAGGGGGAACGAGCAGTACTTC. This sequence encodes CASSGRDRGNEQYF. Based on the CDR3 plus reference TRBV5-1 and TRBJ2-7, the full variable domain is KAGVTQTPRYLIKTRGQQVTLSCSPISGHRSVSWYQQTPGQGLQFLFEYFSETQRNKGNFPGRFSGRQFSNSRSEMNVSTLELGDSALYLCASSGRDRGNEQYFGPGTRLTVT.

The V call is TRBV5-1, the J call TRBJ1-3, with D perhaps matching TRBD1 (5 bases). The ends were cut back, 6 bases at V and 4 bases at J, with 17 bases in the middle. Germline V CDR1 and CDR2: SGHRS, YFSETQ. This CDR3 region has 15 residues. This chain's CDR3 is CASKVGPGYGNTIYF. The CDR3 coding sequence is TGCGCCAGCAAGGTTGGTCCAGGGTACGGAAACACCATATATTTT.

V gene TRBV4-1 combines with J gene TRBJ1-5, with 7 bases fitting TRBD1. J was trimmed by 6 bases and V by 1 base; bases with no gene match: 6. Looked up from germline, CDR1 is MGHRA and CDR2 is YSYEKL. CDR3 length equals 15 residues. CDR3 bases: TGCGCCAGCAGCCAAGTGGGACAGCCGTCTCAGCCCCAGCATTTT. Translating gives CASSQVGQPSQPQHF.

The rearrangement joins TRBV28 to TRBJ1-2, with D perhaps matching TRBD1 (6 bases). Trimming removed 5 bases from V and 1 base from J, with 23 bases in between. The germline CDR1 and CDR2 sequences are MDHEN and SYDVKM. CDR3 length: 18 amino acids. The CDR3 protein is CASSLSRPGGEGNYGYTF. For the CDR3, the DNA is TGTGCCAGCAGTCTCTCCCGACCGGGGGGCGAGGGTAACTATGGCTACACCTTC.

This clone has more than one count but fewer than ten. The genes are TRBV19 and TRBJ1-1; possible D gene TRBD1, 6 bases. Trimming shortened V by 5 bases and J by 5 bases, and 15 bases separated the two germline ends. Looked up from germline, CDR1 is LNHDA and CDR2 is SQIVND (reference sequence). This CDR3 region has 14 residues. CDR3 bases: TGTGCCAGTAGTGCAAGGACAGACGGTACTGAAGCTTTCTTT. This encodes CASSARTDGTEAFF.

This chain links TRBV4-3 with TRBJ2-3, with 9 bases that match TRBD2. The length of the CDR3 is 16 residues. Germline loops: CDR1 LGHNA, CDR2 YSLEER. J was trimmed by 2 bases and V by 4 bases; bases with no gene match: 7. The CDR3 protein is CASSPRLAELTDTQYF. The CDR3 DNA sequence: TGCGCCAGCAGCCCGAGACTAGCGGAGCTCACAGATACGCAGTATTTT.

The chain uses TRBV6-1 and TRBJ1-4, with D tentatively TRBD1 (6 bases). CDR3 length: 15 amino acids. CDR1 and CDR2 (germline): MNHNS, SASEGT. Trimming removed 2 bases at V and 4 bases at J, with 11 bases between. CDR3 bases: TGTGCCAGCAGTGAACTCGGACAGAGTAATGAAAAACTGTTTTTT. Translating it yields CASSELGQSNEKLFF.

V is TRBV24-1 and J is TRBJ2-1; D ambiguous. With 6 bases removed from V and 10 bases from J, the gap between germline ends came to 9 bases. Germline loops: CDR1 KGHDR, CDR2 SFDVKD. The CDR3 extends over 11 amino acids. Written as DNA, the CDR3 is TGTGCCACCAGTCAGAGGCGCGAGCAGTTCTTC. This gives the protein CATSQRREQFF.